This T cell receptor beta chain appears in the sequencing data of a study of blood T cell repertoires in COVID-19. With 4 bases clipped from V and 8 bases from J, the junction kept 8 bases outside the gene matches. Germline V gene data show CDR1 as LGHDT and CDR2 as YNNKEL (reference sequence). This CDR3 is 15 amino acids long. Sequencing used immunoSEQ multiplex PCR; TCRdb keeps in-frame clones, though not all of them. In the table there are around 450,000 clones, roughly 90% of which are singletons. The sequenced sample consisted of PBMCs or T cells enriched from blood (not recorded which). The chain joins TRBV3-1 (or the pseudogene TRBV3-2) to TRBJ1-2; 12 bases map to TRBD1. The receptor comes from a woman between 18 and 29 years old who had recovered from COVID-19. The CDR3 protein is CASSLSGTGGFGYTF. The CDR3 DNA is TGTGCCAGCAGCCTGTCCGGGACAGGGGGCTTCGGCTACACCTTC.